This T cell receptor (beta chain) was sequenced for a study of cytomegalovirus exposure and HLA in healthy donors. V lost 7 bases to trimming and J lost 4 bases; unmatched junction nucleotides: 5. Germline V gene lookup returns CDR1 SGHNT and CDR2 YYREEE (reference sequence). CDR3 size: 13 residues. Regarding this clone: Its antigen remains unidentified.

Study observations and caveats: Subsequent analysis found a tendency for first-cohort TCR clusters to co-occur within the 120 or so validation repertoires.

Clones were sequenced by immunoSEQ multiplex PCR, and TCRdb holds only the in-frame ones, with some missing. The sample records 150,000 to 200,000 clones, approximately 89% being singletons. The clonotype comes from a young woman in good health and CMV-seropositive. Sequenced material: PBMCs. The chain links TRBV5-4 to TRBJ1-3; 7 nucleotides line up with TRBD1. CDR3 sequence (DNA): TGTGCCAGCTCGACAGGGCAAGGAAACACCATATATTTT. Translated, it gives CASSTGQGNTIYF.